A selection of T cell receptor beta chains follows, all from one sample in a study of T cell responses to AZD1222 COVID-19 vaccine. Using immunoSEQ multiplex PCR, the repertoire was profiled, and TCRdb retains in-frame clones only, with some absent. The table shows 70,000 to 95,000 clones, with roughly 86% occurring only once. The sequencing used peripheral blood, collected on day 0 of MenACWY control vaccination. These receptors all stem from an adult in good health. Each CDR3 is given with its conserved first and last residue. D genes are given only for firm matches. Clone size is shown for a subset of rows, as once, few, many or a class of expanded clone.

d_call,j_call,clone_size,v_call,cdr3_aa,cdr3_nt
TRBD2,TRBJ2-3,few,TRBV4-3,CASSQAVSGGFADTQYF,TGCGCCAGCAGCCAAGCGGTTAGCGGGGGATTTGCAGATACGCAGTATTTT
.,TRBJ1-1,.,TRBV30,CAWGLMNTEAFF,TGTGCCTGGGGACTGATGAACACTGAAGCTTTCTTT
.,TRBJ1-1,.,TRBV7-3,CASSWGPNTEAFF,TGTGCCAGCAGCTGGGGACCGAACACTGAAGCTTTCTTT
TRBD1,TRBJ1-4,.,TRBV9,CASSPRTGGNEKLFF,TGTGCCAGCAGCCCCCGGACAGGGGGAAATGAAAAACTGTTTTTT
.,TRBJ1-1,.,TRBV9,CASSVGGMNTEAFF,TGTGCCAGCAGCGTAGGTGGGATGAACACTGAAGCTTTCTTT
TRBD1,TRBJ1-1,.,TRBV19,CASSTRDRVGAFF,TGTGCCAGTAGTACACGGGACAGGGTGGGAGCTTTCTTT
.,TRBJ2-1,.,TRBV29-1,CSVRGASYNEQFF,TGCAGCGTTAGAGGGGCGTCCTACAATGAGCAGTTCTTC
.,TRBJ1-2,.,TRBV5-4,CASSSRALGSYGYTF,TGTGCCAGCAGCTCAAGGGCTCTGGGGAGCTATGGCTACACCTTC
.,TRBJ1-1,.,TRBV5-1,CASSLAPGGGGGTEAFF,TGCGCCAGCAGCTTGGCCCCCGGGGGCGGGGGGGGCACTGAAGCTTTCTTT
.,TRBJ2-5,.,TRBV12-3/TRBV12-4,CASSFGGKETQYF,TGTGCCAGCAGTTTCGGCGGTAAAGAGACCCAGTACTTC
TRBD2,TRBJ2-7,.,TRBV6-7,CASSYGPSGGAQQYF,TGTGCCAGCAGTTACGGTCCCAGCGGGGGGGCCCAGCAGTACTTC
TRBD1,TRBJ1-1,once,TRBV7-9,CASSLSETGGNTEAFF,TGTGCCAGCAGCTTAAGTGAAACAGGGGGGAACACTGAAGCTTTCTTT
TRBD2,TRBJ2-3,.,TRBV5-6,CASSQLGSSGGRDTQYF,TGTGCCAGCAGCCAGCTCGGGAGTAGCGGGGGCAGGGATACGCAGTATTTT
TRBD1,TRBJ1-5,once,TRBV6-2/TRBV6-3,CASSPGQGDPFTQPQHF,TGTGCCAGCAGCCCGGGACAGGGGGATCCCTTCACCCAGCCCCAGCATTTT
TRBD1,TRBJ2-7,.,TRBV29-1,CSVGQGQAYEQYF,TGCAGCGTTGGACAGGGTCAGGCCTACGAGCAGTACTTC
.,TRBJ2-1,.,TRBV18,CASSPTSYNEQFF,TGTGCCAGCTCACCAACATCCTACAATGAGCAGTTCTTC
.,TRBJ2-2,.,TRBV2,CASSARWTGELFF,TGTGCCAGCAGTGCACGTTGGACCGGGGAGCTGTTTTTT
.,TRBJ2-7,.,TRBV9,CASSVGESYEQYF,TGTGCCAGCAGCGTAGGGGAGAGCTACGAGCAGTACTTC
TRBD1,TRBJ1-1,once,TRBV4-1,CASSHRTGGEDEAFF,TGCGCCAGCAGCCACCGGACAGGGGGCGAGGATGAAGCTTTCTTT
.,TRBJ2-3,.,TRBV5-1,CASSWGANTDTQYF,TGCGCCAGCAGCTGGGGCGCGAACACAGATACGCAGTATTTT
TRBD1,TRBJ2-5,.,TRBV27,CATAGTAVGTQYF,TGTGCCACTGCCGGGACAGCGGTTGGGACCCAGTACTTC
.,TRBJ2-2,.,TRBV30,CAWSGEGTGELFF,TGTGCCTGGAGTGGTGAAGGCACCGGGGAGCTGTTTTTT
.,TRBJ1-2,.,TRBV28,CASSSTRGYTF,TGTGCCAGCAGTTCTACAAGGGGCTACACCTTC
TRBD1,TRBJ1-2,.,TRBV7-9,CASSLSKRTGVQNGYTF,TGTGCCAGCAGCTTAAGTAAACGGACAGGGGTACAGAATGGCTACACCTTC
.,TRBJ1-2,few,TRBV19,CASSIVARPVNGYTF,TGTGCCAGTAGTATAGTGGCCAGACCGGTCAATGGCTACACCTTC
TRBD1,TRBJ1-2,.,TRBV15,CATSRDLKTGGLGYTF,TGTGCCACCAGCAGAGATCTAAAAACAGGGGGGTTAGGCTACACCTTC
.,TRBJ1-2,.,TRBV7-3,CASSLGPGDYGYTF,TGTGCCAGCAGCCTGGGACCTGGTGACTATGGCTACACCTTC
.,TRBJ1-5,.,TRBV18,CASSLSRDSNQPQHF,TGTGCCAGCTCATTATCCCGGGATAGCAATCAGCCCCAGCATTTT
.,TRBJ2-5,.,TRBV2,CASSEKGQGGETQYF,TGTGCCAGCAGTGAAAAGGGGCAAGGGGGAGAGACCCAGTACTTC
TRBD1,TRBJ2-1,.,TRBV19,CASSIVWDRGVEQFF,TGTGCCAGTAGTATAGTATGGGACAGAGGGGTTGAGCAGTTCTTC
.,TRBJ1-5,.,TRBV7-2,CASSSELGGNQPQHF,TGTGCCAGCAGCTCCGAACTGGGCGGCAATCAGCCCCAGCATTTT
.,TRBJ1-1,.,TRBV2,CASSPTLYTEAFF,TGTGCCAGCAGTCCGACCTTATACACTGAAGCTTTCTTT
.,TRBJ2-1,.,TRBV24-1,CATSDLPTGVGNNEQFF,TGTGCCACCAGTGATTTGCCAACTGGGGTGGGGAACAATGAGCAGTTCTTC
.,TRBJ2-7,.,TRBV27,CASSLNPLGSYEQYF,TGTGCCAGCAGTTTAAACCCCCTCGGCTCCTACGAGCAGTACTTC
.,TRBJ2-2,once,TRBV9,CASSMGMTGNTGELFF,TGTGCCAGCAGCATGGGGATGACAGGGAACACCGGGGAGCTGTTTTTT
.,TRBJ1-6,.,TRBV3-1/TRBV3-2,CASSQEGSPLHF,TGTGCCAGCAGCCAAGAAGGCTCACCCCTCCACTTT
.,TRBJ1-5,.,TRBV14,CASSQERGTPQHF,TGTGCCAGCAGCCAAGAACGGGGTACGCCCCAGCATTTT
TRBD1,TRBJ1-2,few,TRBV19,CASNDRERGYTF,TGTGCCAGTAATGACAGGGAAAGAGGCTACACCTTC
.,TRBJ1-1,.,TRBV28,CASSLTGTEAFF,TGTGCCAGCAGTTTAACGGGGACTGAAGCTTTCTTT
.,TRBJ1-5,.,TRBV4-1,CASSQPNYRQSRSNQPQHF,TGCGCCAGCAGCCAACCGAACTACAGACAGTCCAGGAGCAATCAGCCCCAGCATTTT
TRBD1,TRBJ1-2,.,TRBV19,CASSLGTGFTGYTF,TGTGCCAGTAGCCTCGGGACAGGGTTTACTGGCTACACCTTC
.,TRBJ1-6,.,TRBV5-1,CASSLYGGNIDNSPLHF,TGCGCCAGCAGCTTGTATGGGGGGAATATTGATAATTCACCCCTCCACTTT
.,TRBJ2-3,.,TRBV6-4,CASSVELTDTQYF,TGTGCCAGCAGTGTGGAGCTCACAGATACGCAGTATTTT
TRBD1,TRBJ2-3,few,TRBV10-3,CAIRGDRGPKFTKDTQYF,TGTGCCATCAGGGGGGACAGGGGGCCAAAATTCACCAAAGATACGCAGTATTTT
TRBD1,TRBJ2-3,.,TRBV30,CAWCRTGARTDTQYF,TGTGCCTGGTGTAGGACAGGGGCTCGCACAGATACGCAGTATTTT
.,TRBJ1-1,.,TRBV6-2/TRBV6-3,CASGQGGTEAFF,TGTGCCAGCGGCCAAGGGGGCACTGAAGCTTTCTTT
TRBD2,TRBJ2-1,.,TRBV5-6,CASSFWRGARLNDNEQFF,TGTGCCAGCAGCTTTTGGCGGGGGGCCCGCCTTAATGACAATGAGCAGTTCTTC
.,TRBJ2-7,once,TRBV4-3,CASSPNEGGRGNYEQYF,TGCGCCAGCAGCCCTAATGAAGGGGGGCGGGGGAACTACGAGCAGTACTTC
.,TRBJ2-7,.,TRBV5-5,CASTPGLLSSYEQYF,TGTGCCAGCACCCCGGGACTGCTGAGCTCCTACGAGCAGTACTTC